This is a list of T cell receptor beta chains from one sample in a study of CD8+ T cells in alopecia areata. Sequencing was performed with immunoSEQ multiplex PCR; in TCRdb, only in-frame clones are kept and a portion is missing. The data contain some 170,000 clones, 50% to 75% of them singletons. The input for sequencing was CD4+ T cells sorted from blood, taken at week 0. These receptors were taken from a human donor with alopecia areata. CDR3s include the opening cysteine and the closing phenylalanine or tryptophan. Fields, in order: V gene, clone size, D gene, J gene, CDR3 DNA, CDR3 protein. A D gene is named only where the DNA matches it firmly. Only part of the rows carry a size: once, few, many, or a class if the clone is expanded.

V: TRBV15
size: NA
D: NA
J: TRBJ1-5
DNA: TGTGCCACCAGCAGAGATCGGGGGAACCCCAATCAGCCCCAGCATTTT
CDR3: CATSRDRGNPNQPQHF

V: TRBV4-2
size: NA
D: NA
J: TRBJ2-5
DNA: TGTGCCAGCAGCCAAGATATCGCGGGGCAAGAGACCCAGTACTTC
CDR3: CASSQDIAGQETQYF

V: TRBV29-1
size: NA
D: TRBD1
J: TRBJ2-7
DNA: TGCAGCGCAGGACCCGGGACAGGTGGCTACGAGCAGTACTTC
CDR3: CSAGPGTGGYEQYF

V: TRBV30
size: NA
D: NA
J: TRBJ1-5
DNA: TGTGCCTGGAGCGAGGGGAATCAGCCCCAGCATTTT
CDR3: CAWSEGNQPQHF

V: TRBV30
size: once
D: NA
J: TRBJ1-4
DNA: TGTGCCTGGAGTGCTCAGGGTGAAAAACTGTTTTTT
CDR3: CAWSAQGEKLFF

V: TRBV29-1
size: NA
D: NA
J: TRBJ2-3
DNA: TGCAGCGCTGGACTAAGCACAGATACGCAGTATTTT
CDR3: CSAGLSTDTQYF

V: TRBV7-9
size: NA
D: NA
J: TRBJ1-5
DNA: TGTGCCAGCAGCTTGCAGGGCAATCAGCCCCAGCATTTT
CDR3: CASSLQGNQPQHF

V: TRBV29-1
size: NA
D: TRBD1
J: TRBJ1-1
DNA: TGCAGCGGAATTAACAGGGGGAGCGGCACTGAAGCTTTCTTT
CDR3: CSGINRGSGTEAFF

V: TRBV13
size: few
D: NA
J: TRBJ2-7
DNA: TGTGCCAGCAGCTTATCGTCGTGGATGGTGCGGAACGACTACGAGCAGTACTTC
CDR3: CASSLSSWMVRNDYEQYF

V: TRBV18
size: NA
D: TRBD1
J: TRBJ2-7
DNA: TGTGCCAGCCGGTGGGGACAGGGCTTCGGGGAGCAGTACTTC
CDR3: CASRWGQGFGEQYF

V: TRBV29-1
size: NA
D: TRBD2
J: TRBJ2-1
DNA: TGCAGCGTTGTGACTAGCGGGGGTCATAATGAGCAGTTCTTC
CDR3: CSVVTSGGHNEQFF

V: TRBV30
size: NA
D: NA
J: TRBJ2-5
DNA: TGTGCCTGGAGTGTAGGACTCCAAGAGACCCAGTACTTC
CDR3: CAWSVGLQETQYF

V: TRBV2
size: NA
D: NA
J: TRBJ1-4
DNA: TGTGCCAGCAGCTTAAATCAAGAAAAACTGTTTTTT
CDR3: CASSLNQEKLFF

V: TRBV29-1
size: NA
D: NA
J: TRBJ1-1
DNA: TGCAGCGTTGAAGATACAGGGTATGCGGCTTTCTTT
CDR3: CSVEDTGYAAFF

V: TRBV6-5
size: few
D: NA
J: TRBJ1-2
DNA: TGTGCCATCCGCGACGGGAACTATGGCTACACCTTC
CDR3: CAIRDGNYGYTF

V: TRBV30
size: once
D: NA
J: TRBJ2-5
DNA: TGTGCCTGGAGTGTACGGGGAAGCGCTGGGGAGACCCAGTACTTC
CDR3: CAWSVRGSAGETQYF

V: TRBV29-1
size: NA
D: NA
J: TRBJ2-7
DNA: TGCAGCGTTGGGGGTATCCACGAGCAGTACTTC
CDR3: CSVGGIHEQYF

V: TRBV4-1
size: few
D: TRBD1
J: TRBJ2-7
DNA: TGCGCCAGCAGCCACCCGACAGGGGGCCGGTACGAGCAGTACTTC
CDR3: CASSHPTGGRYEQYF

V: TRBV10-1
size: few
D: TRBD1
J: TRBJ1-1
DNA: TGCGCCAGCAGTGAACAGGGGACGGGCACTGAAGCTTTCTTT
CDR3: CASSEQGTGTEAFF

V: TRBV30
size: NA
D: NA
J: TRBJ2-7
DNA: TGTGCCTGGAGTGTAAGTCAAACGAGCTACGAGCAGTACTTC
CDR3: CAWSVSQTSYEQYF

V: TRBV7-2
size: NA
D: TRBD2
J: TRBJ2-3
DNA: TGTGCCAGCAGCTCCATCCTACGGGGGGGCGGCGCAGATACGCAGTATTTT
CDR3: CASSSILRGGGADTQYF

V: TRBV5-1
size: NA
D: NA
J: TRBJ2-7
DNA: TGCGCCAGCAGCTCGGTCCTCGGGGAGGCGGAGGAGCAGTACTTC
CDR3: CASSSVLGEAEEQYF

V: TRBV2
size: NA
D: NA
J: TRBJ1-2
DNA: TGTGCCAGCAGTGTTCGAGTAGGAGATGGCTACACCTTC
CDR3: CASSVRVGDGYTF

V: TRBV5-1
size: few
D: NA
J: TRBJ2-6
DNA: TGCGCCAGCAGCTTGGCTAGGACTGGGGCCAACGTCCTGACTTTC
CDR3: CASSLARTGANVLTF

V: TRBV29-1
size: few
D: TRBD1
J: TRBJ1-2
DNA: TGCAGCGTTGAAAAGACAGGGAACTATGGCTACACCTTC
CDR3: CSVEKTGNYGYTF

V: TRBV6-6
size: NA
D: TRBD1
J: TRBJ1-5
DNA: TGTGCCAGCAGTTACTCGACAGGGGGTGATCAGCCCCAGCATTTT
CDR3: CASSYSTGGDQPQHF

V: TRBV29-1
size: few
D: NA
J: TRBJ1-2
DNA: TGCAGCGTTGAATTCCCGACGCCCCGCTTTGGCTACACCTTC
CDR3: CSVEFPTPRFGYTF

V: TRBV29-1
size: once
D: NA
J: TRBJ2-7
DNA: TGCAGCGTTGTCCTAGGAGGGGCAGGGGCATCCTACGAGCAGTACTTC
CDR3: CSVVLGGAGASYEQYF

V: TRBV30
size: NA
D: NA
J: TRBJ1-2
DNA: TGTGCCTGGAGCAGGTTAGCGGTTCCGCGTGGCTACACCTTC
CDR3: CAWSRLAVPRGYTF

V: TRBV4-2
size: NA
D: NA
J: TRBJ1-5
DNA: TGTGCCAGCAGCCAAGATCATGGAGGGGCTAGCAATCAGCCCCAGCATTTT
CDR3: CASSQDHGGASNQPQHF

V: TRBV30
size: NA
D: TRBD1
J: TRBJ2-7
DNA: TGTGCCTGGAGTGTTATAAGGGACAGGGATACTCGCGAGCAGTACTTC
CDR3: CAWSVIRDRDTREQYF

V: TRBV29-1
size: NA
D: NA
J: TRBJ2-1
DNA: TGCAGCGTTGGTCACAATGAGCAGTTCTTC
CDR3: CSVGHNEQFF

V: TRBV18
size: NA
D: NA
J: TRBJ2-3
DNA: TGTGCCAGCTCACCCTGGACAGTAGGAGATACGCAGTATTTT
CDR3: CASSPWTVGDTQYF

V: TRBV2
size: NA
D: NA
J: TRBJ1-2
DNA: TGTGCCAGCAGCCCGGACAGTGGCTACACCTTC
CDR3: CASSPDSGYTF

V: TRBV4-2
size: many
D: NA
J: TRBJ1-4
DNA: TGTGCCAGCAGCCTCCTACAGGGCGGGACTAATGAAAAACTGTTTTTT
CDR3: CASSLLQGGTNEKLFF

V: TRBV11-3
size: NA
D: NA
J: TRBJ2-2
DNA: TGTGCCAGCAGCTTAGACCGTGGGGGGACCGGGGAGCTGTTTTTT
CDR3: CASSLDRGGTGELFF

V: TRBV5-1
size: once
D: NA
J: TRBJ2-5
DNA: TGCGCCAGCAGCAGCAATTTAAAAGAGACCCAGTACTTC
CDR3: CASSSNLKETQYF

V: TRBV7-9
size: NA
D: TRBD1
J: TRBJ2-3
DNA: TGTGCCAGCAGCCTCACAGGGGGCCCCACAGATACGCAGTATTTT
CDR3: CASSLTGGPTDTQYF

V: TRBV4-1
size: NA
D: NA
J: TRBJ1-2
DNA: TGCGCCAGCAGCCAAGACTCGACAGTAGACTATGGCTACACCTTC
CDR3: CASSQDSTVDYGYTF

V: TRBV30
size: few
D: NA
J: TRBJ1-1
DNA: TGTGCCTTTTTGGACGGCTCGAACACTGAAGCTTTCTTT
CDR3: CAFLDGSNTEAFF

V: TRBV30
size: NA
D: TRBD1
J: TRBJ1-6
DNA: TGTGCCTGGAGCCCAGGGGGGGATAATTCACCCCTCCACTTT
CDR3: CAWSPGGDNSPLHF

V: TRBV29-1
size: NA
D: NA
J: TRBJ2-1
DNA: TGCAGCGTTGAGGGCCCGGGTGGGGCGGTCCCAATGGTGAAGTTCTTC
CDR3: CSVEGPGGAVPMVKFF

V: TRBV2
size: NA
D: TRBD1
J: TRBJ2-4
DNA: TGTGCCAGTACCGGGACAGCCGTTTTAGACATTCAGTACTTC
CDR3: CASTGTAVLDIQYF

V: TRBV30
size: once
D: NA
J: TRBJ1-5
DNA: TGTGCCTGGAGTGAGAACCCCTATAGCAATCAGCCCCAGCATTTT
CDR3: CAWSENPYSNQPQHF

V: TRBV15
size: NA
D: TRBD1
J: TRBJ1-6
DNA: TGTGCCACCAGCAGAGATGTTCGACAGGGAAATTCACCCCTCCACTTT
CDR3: CATSRDVRQGNSPLHF

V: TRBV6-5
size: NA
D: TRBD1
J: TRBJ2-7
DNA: TGTGCCAGCAGGAGGGACAGGGGTCCCGAGCAGTACTTC
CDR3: CASRRDRGPEQYF

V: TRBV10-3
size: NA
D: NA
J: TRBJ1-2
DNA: TGTGCCACCTCGGTCGGGGCACAGGGCTACACCTTC
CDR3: CATSVGAQGYTF

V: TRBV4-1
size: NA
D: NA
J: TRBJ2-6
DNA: TGCGCCAGCAGCCAAGGAAGGTCTTTGGGGGCCGGGGCCAACGTCCTGACTTTC
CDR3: CASSQGRSLGAGANVLTF